The sample holds one count of the clone carrying this T cell receptor beta chain. Antigen specificity is unknown. This specimen belongs to a study of cytomegalovirus exposure and HLA in healthy donors. Per the germline V gene, CDR1 is MNHNS and CDR2 is SASEGT. The CDR3 sequence is 14 residues long. The trim removed 4 bases at V and 3 bases at J, leaving 6 bases unmatched. The PCR made use of 60 Vbeta and 13 Jbeta primers. Assay used: immunoSEQ multiplex PCR; TCRdb lists only in-frame clones, some missing. The data show under 200,000 clones, approximately 79% seen once. Study results and caveats: Association of a missense DCLRE1C variant with TCR beta V- and J-gene trimming was reported in a later analysis. An analysis done earlier found most TCR beta V segments productive about 87% or about 30% of the time. Equally common other TCR beta chains were less clonally expanded than HLA-associated ones, a later analysis found.

The sequencing sample was made of PBMCs. The V call is TRBV6-1, the J call TRBJ2-7; TRBD1 agrees at 7 bases. The receptor comes from a human donor in good health. As DNA, the CDR3 is TGTGCCAGCAGTGCCCCGGGACAGTACTACGAGCAGTACTTC. Protein sequence: CASSAPGQYYEQYF.